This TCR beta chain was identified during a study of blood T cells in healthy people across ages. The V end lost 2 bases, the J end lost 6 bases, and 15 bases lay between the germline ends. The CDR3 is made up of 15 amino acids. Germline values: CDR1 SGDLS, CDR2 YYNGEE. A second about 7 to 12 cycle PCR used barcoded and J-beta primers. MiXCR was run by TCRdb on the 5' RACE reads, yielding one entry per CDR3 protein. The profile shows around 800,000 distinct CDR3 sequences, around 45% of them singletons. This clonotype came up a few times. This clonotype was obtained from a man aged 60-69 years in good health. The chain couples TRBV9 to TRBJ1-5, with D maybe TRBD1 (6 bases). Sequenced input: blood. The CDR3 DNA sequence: TGTGCCAGCAGCGTGGGGGCGGCGGGAGGTCAGCCCCAGCATTTT. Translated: CASSVGAAGGQPQHF. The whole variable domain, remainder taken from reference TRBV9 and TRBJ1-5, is DSGVTQTPKHLITATGQRVTLRCSPRSGDLSVYWYQQSLDQGLQFLIQYYNGEERAKGNILERFSAQQFPDLHSELNLSSLELGDSALYFCASSVGAAGGQPQHFGDGTRLSIL.